A selection of T cell receptor beta chains follows, all from one sample in a study of T cells after yellow fever vaccination. One entry per CDR3 protein, called by TCRdb with MiXCR from the 5' RACE reads. Of some 670,000 distinct CDR3 sequences detected, 10% to 15% appear once; the ten largest clones hold just under 15%. Sequenced material: PBMCs, taken on the day of the yellow fever booster vaccination. All receptors derive from a man aged 25-45 years who received the YFV17D yellow fever vaccine. The CDR3 runs from the conserved cysteine through the conserved F or W. A D gene is named only where the DNA matches it firmly. Some rows mark clone size as missing; the rest say once, few, many or name a class of expanded clone.

abundance,len,d_gene,j_gene,v_gene,CDR3aa,CDR3nt
few,11,.,TRBJ2-5,TRBV29-1,CSSRQQETQYF,TGCAGCTCTAGACAGCAAGAGACCCAGTACTTC
few,18,.,TRBJ2-7,TRBV27,CASSFKASHRDNSYEQYF,TGTGCCAGCAGCTTCAAAGCGTCTCATCGGGACAACTCCTACGAGCAGTACTTC
.,15,.,TRBJ2-4,TRBV20-1,CSAYSAGWTKNIQYF,TGCAGTGCTTATTCAGCGGGTTGGACCAAAAACATTCAGTACTTC
few,15,.,TRBJ2-7,TRBV7-6,CASSLDTGGSYEQYF,TGTGCCAGCAGCTTAGACACGGGTGGCTCCTACGAGCAGTACTTC
few,13,.,TRBJ2-5,TRBV4-1,CASSGRTKETQYF,TGCGCCAGCAGCGGAAGAACCAAAGAGACCCAGTACTTC
few,16,.,TRBJ2-7,TRBV7-8,CASSPPFGSMVYEQYF,TGTGCCAGCAGCCCCCCCTTTGGGTCCATGGTTTACGAGCAGTACTTC
.,13,.,TRBJ1-2,TRBV6-6,CASKGGGPRGYTF,TGTGCCAGCAAGGGGGGGGGCCCACGGGGCTACACCTTC
few,12,.,TRBJ2-3,TRBV30,CAWSVLQNTQYF,TGTGCCTGGAGTGTACTTCAAAATACGCAGTATTTT
.,16,TRBD2,TRBJ2-1,TRBV25-1,CASSDTSGRTYNEQFF,TGTGCCAGCAGCGACACTAGCGGGAGGACCTACAATGAGCAGTTCTTC
few,14,TRBD2,TRBJ2-5,TRBV29-1,CSAIGLAGVETQYF,TGCAGCGCCATTGGACTAGCGGGAGTAGAGACCCAGTACTTC
few,15,TRBD2,TRBJ2-1,TRBV20-1,CSARDSGTTFNEQFF,TGCAGTGCTAGGGATAGCGGGACGACCTTTAATGAGCAGTTCTTC